The source of this T cell receptor beta chain is a study of blood T cell repertoires in COVID-19. Whole-study context: Sites across the United States, Italy and Spain contributed samples from acute and convalescent COVID-19.

The CDR3 is 17 residues long. Trimming took 1 base from V and 5 from J; bases not matched to a gene: 6. Germline-derived CDR1 and CDR2 are KGHSH and LQKENI. Per the original data handling: By means of reference gene primer amplification, nucleated cell counts were estimated. Only in-frame clones appear in the TCRdb table, and some are missing; sequencing was by immunoSEQ multiplex PCR. V, J and clone size were drawn from that table, and D and trimming were deduced from the DNA. The data hold almost 350,000 clones, with approximately 91% observed a single time. This clone was detected only once. The study recruited people aged about 18 to 95 years across roughly 25 US areas. Contact with a PCR-confirmed or clinician-diagnosed COVID-19 case occurred within 2 weeks of entry.

V is TRBV18 and J is TRBJ1-6, with 9 bases identical to TRBD1. The clonotype comes from a woman in her 30s who had been exposed to COVID-19. The sequenced sample was PBMCs or T cells enriched from blood (not recorded which). CDR3 region: CASSPQEGTGNNSPLHF. The CDR3 DNA is TGTGCCAGCTCACCACAAGAGGGGACAGGGAATAATTCACCCCTCCACTTT. Using reference TRBV18 and TRBJ1-6 for the parts outside the CDR3, the full variable domain is NAGVMQNPRHLVRRRGQEARLRCSPMKGHSHVYWYRQLPEEGLKFMVYLQKENIIDESGMPKERFSAEFPKEGPSILRIQQVVRGDSAAYFCASSPQEGTGNNSPLHFGNGTRLTVT.